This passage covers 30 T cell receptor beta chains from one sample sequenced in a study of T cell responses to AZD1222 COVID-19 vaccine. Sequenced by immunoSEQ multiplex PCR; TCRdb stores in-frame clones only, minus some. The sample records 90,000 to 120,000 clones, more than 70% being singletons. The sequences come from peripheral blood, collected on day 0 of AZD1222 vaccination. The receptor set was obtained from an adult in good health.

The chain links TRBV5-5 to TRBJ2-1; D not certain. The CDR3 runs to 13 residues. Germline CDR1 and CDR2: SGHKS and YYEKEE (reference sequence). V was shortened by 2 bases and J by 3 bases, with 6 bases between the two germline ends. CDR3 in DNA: TGTGCCAGCAGCTTAACAGACTACAATGAGCAGTTCTTC. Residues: CASSLTDYNEQFF.

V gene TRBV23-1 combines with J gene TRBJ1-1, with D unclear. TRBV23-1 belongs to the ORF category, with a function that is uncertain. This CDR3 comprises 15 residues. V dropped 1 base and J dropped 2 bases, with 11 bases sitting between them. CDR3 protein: CASSQLTDLNTEAFF. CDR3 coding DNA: TGCGCCAGCAGTCAATTGACGGACCTAAACACTGAAGCTTTCTTT.

For the CDR3, the DNA is TGTGCCAGCAGTGCAACAGGGGGCCTTAATCAGCCCCAGCATTTT. Amino acid sequence: CASSATGGLNQPQHF. The rearrangement uses TRBV28 and TRBJ1-5; 9 bases align to TRBD1. In germline, CDR1 is MDHEN, CDR2 SYDVKM. This CDR3 is built from 15 residues. Germline trimming cut 5 bases from V and 4 bases from J; bases unmatched to any gene: 6.

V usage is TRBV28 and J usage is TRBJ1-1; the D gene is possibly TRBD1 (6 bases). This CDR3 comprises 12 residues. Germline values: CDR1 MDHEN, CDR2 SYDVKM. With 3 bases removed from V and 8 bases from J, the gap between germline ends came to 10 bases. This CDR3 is CASSFTGREAFF. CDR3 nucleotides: TGTGCCAGCAGTTTTACAGGGAGAGAAGCTTTCTTT.

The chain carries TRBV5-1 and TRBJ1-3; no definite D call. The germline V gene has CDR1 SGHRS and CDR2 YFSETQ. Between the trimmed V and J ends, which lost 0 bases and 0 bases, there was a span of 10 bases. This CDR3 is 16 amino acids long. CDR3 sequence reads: CASSLETIISGNTIYF. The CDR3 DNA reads TGCGCCAGCAGCTTGGAAACTATTATCTCTGGAAACACCATATATTTT. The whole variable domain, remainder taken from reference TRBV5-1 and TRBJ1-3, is KAGVTQTPRYLIKTRGQQVTLSCSPISGHRSVSWYQQTPGQGLQFLFEYFSETQRNKGNFPGRFSGRQFSNSRSEMNVSTLELGDSALYLCASSLETIISGNTIYFGEGSWLTVV.

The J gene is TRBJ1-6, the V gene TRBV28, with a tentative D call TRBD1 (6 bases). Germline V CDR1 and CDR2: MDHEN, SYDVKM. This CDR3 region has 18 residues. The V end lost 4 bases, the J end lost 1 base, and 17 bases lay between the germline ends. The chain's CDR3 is CASSSLGQLGSYNSPLHF. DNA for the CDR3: TGTGCCAGCAGTTCCCTCGGACAGTTGGGATCCTATAATTCACCCCTCCACTTT.

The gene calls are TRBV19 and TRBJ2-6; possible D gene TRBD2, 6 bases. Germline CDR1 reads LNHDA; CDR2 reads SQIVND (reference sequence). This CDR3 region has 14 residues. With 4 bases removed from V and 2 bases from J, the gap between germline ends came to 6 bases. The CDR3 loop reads CASSRGAGANVLTF. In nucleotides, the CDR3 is TGTGCCAGTAGTAGGGGGGCTGGGGCCAACGTCCTGACTTTC.

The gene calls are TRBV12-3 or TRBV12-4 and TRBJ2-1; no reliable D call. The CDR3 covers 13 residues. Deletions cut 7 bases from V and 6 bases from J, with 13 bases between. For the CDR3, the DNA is TGTGCCAGCACGAACCGGGCACTCAATGAGCAGTTCTTC. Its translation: CASTNRALNEQFF.

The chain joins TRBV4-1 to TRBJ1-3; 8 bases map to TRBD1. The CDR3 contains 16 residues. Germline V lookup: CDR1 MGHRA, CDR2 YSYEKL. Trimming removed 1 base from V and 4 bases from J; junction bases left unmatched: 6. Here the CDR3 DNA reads TGCGCCAGCAGCCAAGCCGAGACAGGGGCGGGAAACACCATATATTTT. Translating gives CASSQAETGAGNTIYF.

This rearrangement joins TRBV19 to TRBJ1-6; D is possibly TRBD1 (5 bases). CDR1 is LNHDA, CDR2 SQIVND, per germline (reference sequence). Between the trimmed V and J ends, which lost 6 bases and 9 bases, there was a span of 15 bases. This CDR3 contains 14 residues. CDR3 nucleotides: TGTGCCAGTAGGGATGGGGCAGTACTTTCACCCCTCCACTTT. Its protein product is CASRDGAVLSPLHF.

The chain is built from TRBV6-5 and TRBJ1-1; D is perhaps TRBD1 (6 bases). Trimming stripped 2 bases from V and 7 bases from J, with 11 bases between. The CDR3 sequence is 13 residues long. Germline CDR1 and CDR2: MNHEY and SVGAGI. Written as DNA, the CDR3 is TGTGCCAGCAGTTACGCCGGGGGCGGTGAAGCTTTCTTT. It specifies CASSYAGGGEAFF.

Written as DNA, the CDR3 is TGTGCCAGCAGTTACGGGCAGGGGAACACTGAAGCTTTCTTT. It encodes CASSYGQGNTEAFF. This sequence joins TRBV6-2 or TRBV6-3 and TRBJ1-1; D is possibly TRBD1 (5 bases). The V end lost 2 bases, the J end lost 1 base, and 8 bases lay between the germline ends. CDR3 length: 14 residues. Looked up from germline, CDR1 is MNHEY and CDR2 is SVGEGT.

CDR3 loop: CASSTGDSYGYTF. The CDR3 nucleotides read TGCGCCAGCAGCACAGGGGATAGCTATGGCTACACCTTC. The chain has TRBV5-1 and TRBJ1-2, with 7 bases lining up with TRBD1. J lost 4 bases, V lost 4 bases, and 4 bases had no gene match. The CDR3 is made up of 13 amino acids. Per germline, CDR1 SGHRS and CDR2 YFSETQ.

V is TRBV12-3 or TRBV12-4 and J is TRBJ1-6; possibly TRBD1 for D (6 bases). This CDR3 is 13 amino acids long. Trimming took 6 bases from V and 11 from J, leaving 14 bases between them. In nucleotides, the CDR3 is TGTGCCAGCAGGTCAGGGGTTAGTGCACCCCTCCACTTT. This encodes CASRSGVSAPLHF.

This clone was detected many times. CDR3 coding DNA: TGTGCCACCAGTGATTCGGACCTCTTTCAGGGTTCTCACACTGAAGCTTTCTTT. As protein: CATSDSDLFQGSHTEAFF. The gene calls are TRBV24-1 and TRBJ1-1; D is possibly TRBD1 (5 bases). The CDR3 sequence is 18 residues long. V was pared by 2 bases and J by 3 bases, with 21 bases between. The germline gives CDR1 KGHDR, CDR2 SFDVKD.

The CDR3 sequence is CASIGQSLTGELFF. The CDR3 DNA reads TGCGCCAGCATCGGACAGAGTCTCACCGGGGAGCTGTTTTTT. The J gene is TRBJ2-2, the V gene TRBV5-1, with D possibly matching TRBD1 (6 bases). CDR3 length: 14 residues. V lost 6 bases to trimming and J lost 4 bases, with 13 bases between them. The V gene's germline CDR1 is SGHRS and CDR2 YFSETQ.

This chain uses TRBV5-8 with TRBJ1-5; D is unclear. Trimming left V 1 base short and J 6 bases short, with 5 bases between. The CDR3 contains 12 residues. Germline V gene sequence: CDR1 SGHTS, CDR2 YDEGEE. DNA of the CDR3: TGTGCCAGCAGCTTGCAAATTCAGCCCCAGCATTTT. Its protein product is CASSLQIQPQHF.

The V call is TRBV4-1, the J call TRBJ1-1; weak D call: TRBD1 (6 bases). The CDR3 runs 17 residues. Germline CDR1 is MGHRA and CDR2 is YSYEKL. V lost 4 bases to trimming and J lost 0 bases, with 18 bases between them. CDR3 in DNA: TGCGCCAGCAGCCGGGCAATCGGGGGGCGGATGAACACTGAAGCTTTCTTT. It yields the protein CASSRAIGGRMNTEAFF.

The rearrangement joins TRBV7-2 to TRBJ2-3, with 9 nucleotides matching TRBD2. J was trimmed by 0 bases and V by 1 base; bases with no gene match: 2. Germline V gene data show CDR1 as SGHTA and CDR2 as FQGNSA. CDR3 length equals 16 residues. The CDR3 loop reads CASSLVAGESTDTQYF. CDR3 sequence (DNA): TGTGCCAGCAGCTTAGTAGCGGGGGAGAGCACAGATACGCAGTATTTT.

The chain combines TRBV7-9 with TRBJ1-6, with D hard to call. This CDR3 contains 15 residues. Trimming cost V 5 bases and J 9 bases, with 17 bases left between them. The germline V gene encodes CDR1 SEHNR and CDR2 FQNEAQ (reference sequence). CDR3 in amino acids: CASSHSGDMGSPLHF. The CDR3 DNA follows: TGTGCCAGCAGCCATTCGGGAGATATGGGTTCACCCCTCCACTTT.

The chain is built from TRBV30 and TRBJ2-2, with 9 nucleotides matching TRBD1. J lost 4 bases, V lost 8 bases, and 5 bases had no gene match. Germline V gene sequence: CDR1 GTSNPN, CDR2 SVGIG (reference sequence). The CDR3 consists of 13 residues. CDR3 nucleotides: TGTGCCAGGGACAGGGAGGGCACCGGGGAGCTGTTTTTT. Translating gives CARDREGTGELFF.

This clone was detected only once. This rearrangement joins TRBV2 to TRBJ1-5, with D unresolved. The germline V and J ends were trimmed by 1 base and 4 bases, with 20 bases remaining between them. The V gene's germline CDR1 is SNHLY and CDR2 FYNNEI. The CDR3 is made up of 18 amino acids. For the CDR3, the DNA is TGTGCCAGCAGTGAAGGGTTCTGGAGTCGGGCCCCAAATCAGCCCCAGCATTTT. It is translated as CASSEGFWSRAPNQPQHF.

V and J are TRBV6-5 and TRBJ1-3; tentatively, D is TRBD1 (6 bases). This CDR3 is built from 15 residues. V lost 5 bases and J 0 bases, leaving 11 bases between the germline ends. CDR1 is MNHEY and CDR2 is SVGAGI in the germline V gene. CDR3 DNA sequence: TGTGCCAGCAGTCCCCGACAGGACTCTGGAAACACCATATATTTT. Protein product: CASSPRQDSGNTIYF.

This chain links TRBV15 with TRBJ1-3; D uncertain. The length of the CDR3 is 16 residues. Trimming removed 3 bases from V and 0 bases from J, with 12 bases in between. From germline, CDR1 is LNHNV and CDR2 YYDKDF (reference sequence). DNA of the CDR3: TGTGCCACCAGCAGCGCCGGGAGGGTCTCTGGAAACACCATATATTTT. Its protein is CATSSAGRVSGNTIYF.

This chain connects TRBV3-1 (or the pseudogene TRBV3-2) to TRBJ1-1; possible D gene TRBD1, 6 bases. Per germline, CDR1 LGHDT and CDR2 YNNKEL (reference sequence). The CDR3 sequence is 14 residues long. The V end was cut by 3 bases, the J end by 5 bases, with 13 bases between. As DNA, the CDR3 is TGTGCCAGCAGCCACCCAGGGGCGGGAACTGAAGCTTTCTTT. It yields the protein CASSHPGAGTEAFF.

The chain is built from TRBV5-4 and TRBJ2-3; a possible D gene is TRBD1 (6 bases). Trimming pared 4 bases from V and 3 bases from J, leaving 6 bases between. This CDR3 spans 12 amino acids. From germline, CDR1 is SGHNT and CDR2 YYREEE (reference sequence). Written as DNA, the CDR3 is TGTGCCAGCAGCGGACAGACAGATACGCAGTATTTT. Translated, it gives CASSGQTDTQYF. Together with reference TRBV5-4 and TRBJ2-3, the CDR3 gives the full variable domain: ETGVTQSPTHLIKTRGQQVTLRCSSQSGHNTVSWYQQALGQGPQFIFQYYREEENGRGNFPPRFSGLQFPNYSSELNVNALELDDSALYLCASSGQTDTQYFGPGTRLTVL.

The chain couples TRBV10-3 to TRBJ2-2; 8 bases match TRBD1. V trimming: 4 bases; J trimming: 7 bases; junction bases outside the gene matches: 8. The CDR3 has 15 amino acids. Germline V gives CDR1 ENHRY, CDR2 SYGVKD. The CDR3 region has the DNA TGTGCCATCAGTGTAGCCAGGGGGCGAGGCGGGGAGCTGTTTTTT. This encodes CAISVARGRGGELFF.

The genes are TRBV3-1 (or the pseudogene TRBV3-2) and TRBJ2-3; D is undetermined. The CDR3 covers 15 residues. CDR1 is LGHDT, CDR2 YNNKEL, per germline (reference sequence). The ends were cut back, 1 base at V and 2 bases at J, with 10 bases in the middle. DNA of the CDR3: TGTGCCAGCAGCCAAGGGTCCCCCTCCACAGATACGCAGTATTTT. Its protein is CASSQGSPSTDTQYF.

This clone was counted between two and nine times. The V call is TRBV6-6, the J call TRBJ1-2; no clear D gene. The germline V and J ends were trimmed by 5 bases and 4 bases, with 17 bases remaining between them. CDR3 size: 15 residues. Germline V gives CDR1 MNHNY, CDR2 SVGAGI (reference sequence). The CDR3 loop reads CASSPSGRTVYGYTF. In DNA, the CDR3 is TGTGCCAGCAGTCCCTCGGGGAGGACTGTCTATGGCTACACCTTC.

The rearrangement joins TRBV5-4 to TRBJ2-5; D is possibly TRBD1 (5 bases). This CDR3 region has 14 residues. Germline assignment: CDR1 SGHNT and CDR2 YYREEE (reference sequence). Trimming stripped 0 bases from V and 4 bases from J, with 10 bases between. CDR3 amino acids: CASSLGGVGETQYF. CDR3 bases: TGTGCCAGCAGCTTGGGGGGCGTTGGAGAGACCCAGTACTTC.